The 24 T cell receptor beta chains reported below all come from one sample, sequenced in a study of PD-1 blockade in classical Hodgkin lymphoma. Brentuximab vedotin exposure varied, and every patient relapsed after autologous stem cell transplantation. Here immunoSEQ multiplex PCR was the method, and the copy in TCRdb shows in-frame clones only, minus some. The data show 90,000 to 100,000 clones, with 75% to 85% seen just once and 15% to 20% held by the top ten. The sequencing here drew on peripheral blood mononuclear cells (PBMCs), taken before the second cycle of nivolumab. The receptors were gathered from a human donor with classical Hodgkin lymphoma.

There are a few counts of this clone. This rearrangement joins TRBV19 to TRBJ1-3, with D hard to call. V dropped 9 bases and J dropped 4 bases, with 13 bases sitting between them. Germline V gene data show CDR1 as LNHDA and CDR2 as SQIVND (reference sequence). The CDR3 loop spans 13 amino acids. This CDR3 reads CASPGPLGNTIYF. In DNA form, the CDR3 reads TGTGCCAGCCCCGGGCCGCTAGGAAACACCATATATTTT.

The DNA for the CDR3 is TGTGCCAGCAGCTTTGGGCTCGGGAATAATGAAAAACTGTTTTTT. Its protein product is CASSFGLGNNEKLFF. The chain carries TRBV5-4 and TRBJ1-4; unclear D gene. The length of the CDR3 is 15 residues. V lost 2 bases, J lost 4 bases, and 12 bases lay in between. Germline V CDR1 and CDR2: SGHNT, YYREEE (reference sequence). The full variable domain, its missing parts supplied by reference TRBV5-4 and TRBJ1-4, is ETGVTQSPTHLIKTRGQQVTLRCSSQSGHNTVSWYQQALGQGPQFIFQYYREEENGRGNFPPRFSGLQFPNYSSELNVNALELDDSALYLCASSFGLGNNEKLFFGSGTQLSVL.

The chain is built from TRBV30 and TRBJ2-2; D gene ambiguous. This CDR3 region has 12 residues. The germline gives CDR1 GTSNPN, CDR2 SVGIG (reference sequence). With 0 bases removed from V and 8 bases from J, the gap between germline ends came to 7 bases. The CDR3 region has the DNA TGTGCCTGGAGTGTACTGAGAGGGGAGCTGTTTTTT. Its protein product is CAWSVLRGELFF.

This chain uses TRBV28 with TRBJ2-4; the D gene could be TRBD1 or TRBD2 (6 bases each). CDR1 and CDR2 from the germline V gene are MDHEN and SYDVKM. V was pared by 2 bases and J by 4 bases, with 21 bases between. The CDR3 is 18 amino acids. CDR3 residues: CASSLKGGPRAAKNIQYF. The CDR3 DNA follows: TGTGCCAGCAGTTTAAAAGGGGGGCCCAGAGCCGCGAAAAACATTCAGTACTTC.

The chain carries TRBV7-2 and TRBJ2-1, with 8 positions matching TRBD1. V shed 4 bases, J shed 9 bases, and the junction held 8 bases outside the gene matches. CDR1 is SGHTA, CDR2 FQGNSA, per germline. This CDR3 has 14 residues. The CDR3 here is CASSYRTGTGEQFF. CDR3 in DNA: TGTGCCAGCAGCTATAGGACAGGGACCGGTGAGCAGTTCTTC. The full variable domain, in which reference TRBV7-2 and TRBJ2-1 provide the parts outside the CDR3, is GAGVSQSPSNKVTEKGKDVELRCDPISGHTALYWYRQSLGQGLEFLIYFQGNSAPDKSGLPSDRFSAERTGGSVSTLTIQRTQQEDSAVYLCASSYRTGTGEQFFGPGTRLTVL.

The sample holds one count of this clone. The V and J genes are TRBV5-6 and TRBJ2-2, with 7 bases identical to TRBD1. Germline V lookup: CDR1 SGHDT, CDR2 YYEEEE. This CDR3 contains 16 residues. Trimming cost V 1 base and J 0 bases; bases outside gene matches: 3. The CDR3: CASSLWGQTNTGELFF. CDR3 coding DNA: TGTGCCAGCAGCTTGTGGGGACAGACGAACACCGGGGAGCTGTTTTTT.

This chain connects TRBV10-3 to TRBJ2-2, with 8 bases aligning to TRBD1. The CDR3 loop spans 14 amino acids. V gave up 4 bases and J gave up 5 bases; unmatched junction bases: 3. Germline CDR1 reads ENHRY; CDR2 reads SYGVKD. The CDR3 region is CAISAHRGTGELFF. In nucleotides, the CDR3 is TGTGCCATCAGTGCCCACAGGGGGACCGGGGAGCTGTTTTTT.

This clone was recorded once. One end of the junction does not line up with germline, which may come from a read error. This chain uses TRBV7-2 with TRBJ2-3; the D gene is possibly TRBD2 (5 bases). The germline CDR1 and CDR2 sequences are SGHTA and FQGNSA. The length of the CDR3 is 14 residues. CDR3 sequence: CASSLATSTDTQYF. CDR3 nucleotide sequence: TGTGCCAGCAGCCTAGCTACGTCCACAGATACGCAGTATTTT.

The chain links TRBV18 to TRBJ2-7, with TRBD1 identical over 7 bases. CDR1 and CDR2 (germline): KGHSH, LQKENI. J was trimmed by 3 bases and V by 5 bases; bases with no gene match: 7. The CDR3 extends over 14 amino acids. The chain's CDR3 is CASSGRDRLYEQYF. CDR3 DNA sequence: TGTGCCAGCTCAGGCCGGGACAGACTCTACGAGCAGTACTTC.

The genes are TRBV6-5 and TRBJ2-7; D is unresolved. Germline CDR1 reads MNHEY; CDR2 reads SVGAGI. This CDR3 has 15 residues. V was trimmed by 3 bases and J by 2 bases, leaving 14 bases between them. DNA of the CDR3: TGTGCCAGCAGTTATGGGGTCGGAGTTACCTACGAGCAGTACTTC. Translating it yields CASSYGVGVTYEQYF.

The chain joins TRBV19 to TRBJ2-3; D is undetermined. Germline V gene sequence: CDR1 LNHDA, CDR2 SQIVND (reference sequence). The CDR3 has 13 residues. The V gene lost 5 bases and the J gene lost 2 bases, with 8 bases spanning the gap. Here the CDR3 DNA reads TGTGCCAGTAGTGTTAGACTCACAGATACGCAGTATTTT. It specifies CASSVRLTDTQYF.

J is TRBJ2-7 and V is TRBV5-4, with 7 bases fitting TRBD2. Germline CDR1 reads SGHNT; CDR2 reads YYREEE (reference sequence). The CDR3 consists of 14 residues. V trimming: 4 bases; J trimming: 2 bases; junction bases outside the gene matches: 6. The CDR3 reads CASSQPGLPYEQYF. DNA for the CDR3: TGTGCCAGCAGCCAACCGGGACTACCCTACGAGCAGTACTTC. Supplemented by reference TRBV5-4 and TRBJ2-7, the full variable domain reads ETGVTQSPTHLIKTRGQQVTLRCSSQSGHNTVSWYQQALGQGPQFIFQYYREEENGRGNFPPRFSGLQFPNYSSELNVNALELDDSALYLCASSQPGLPYEQYFGPGTRLTVT.

The J gene is TRBJ2-5, the V gene TRBV30, with D possibly being TRBD1 or TRBD2 (6 bases each). The V end was cut by 0 bases, the J end by 9 bases, with 14 bases between. Germline values: CDR1 GTSNPN, CDR2 SVGIG (reference sequence). The CDR3 is 13 amino acids. The chain's CDR3 is CAWSVLGGSAQYF. Here the CDR3 DNA reads TGTGCCTGGAGTGTACTGGGGGGCTCTGCCCAGTACTTC.

The chain uses TRBV19 and TRBJ2-1, with 8 bases fitting TRBD1. Germline trimming cut 5 bases from V and 7 bases from J; bases unmatched to any gene: 7. The CDR3 is 14 amino acids. Per germline, CDR1 LNHDA and CDR2 SQIVND (reference sequence). The CDR3 sequence is CASSSLDRVNEQFF. In nucleotides, the CDR3 is TGTGCCAGTAGTTCCCTGGACAGGGTGAATGAGCAGTTCTTC. Drawing the rest from reference TRBV19 and TRBJ2-1, the complete variable domain is DGGITQSPKYLFRKEGQNVTLSCEQNLNHDAMYWYRQDPGQGLRLIYYSQIVNDFQKGDIAEGYSVSREKKESFPLTVTSAQKNPTAFYLCASSSLDRVNEQFFGPGTRLTVL.

This chain links TRBV6-5 with TRBJ1-5, with D hard to call. V was clipped by 6 bases and J by 5 bases, with 14 bases between them. Germline loops: CDR1 MNHEY, CDR2 SVGAGI. The CDR3 is 14 amino acids. CDR3 sequence reads: CASSPDMVDQPQHF. The CDR3 coding sequence is TGTGCCAGCAGCCCTGACATGGTTGATCAGCCCCAGCATTTT.

This sequence joins TRBV9 and TRBJ2-2; D gene unclear. V was clipped by 0 bases and J by 1 base, with 7 bases between them. The length of the CDR3 is 15 residues. The germline CDR1 and CDR2 sequences are SGDLS and YYNGEE. The CDR3 here is CASSVGGLNTGELFF. Here the CDR3 DNA reads TGTGCCAGCAGCGTAGGGGGTTTGAACACCGGGGAGCTGTTTTTT.

This clone was found once. The chain has TRBV19 and TRBJ2-1; no reliable D call. Trimming took off 3 bases at V and 5 bases at J, with 11 bases between the two ends. In germline, CDR1 is LNHDA, CDR2 SQIVND (reference sequence). This CDR3 contains 14 residues. CDR3 nucleotide sequence: TGTGCCAGTAGTATTCAAGGGTTCGACAATGAGCAGTTCTTC. This sequence encodes CASSIQGFDNEQFF.

This chain links TRBV5-1 with TRBJ2-5; possible D gene TRBD1, 5 bases. Germline V lookup: CDR1 SGHRS, CDR2 YFSETQ. Trimming stripped 1 base from V and 3 bases from J, with 10 bases between. CDR3 length equals 14 residues. CDR3 sequence: CASSLSFREETQYF. The CDR3 DNA reads as TGCGCCAGCAGCTTGTCTTTCAGGGAAGAGACCCAGTACTTC.

The V and J genes are TRBV10-1 and TRBJ2-1, with a weak D call TRBD1 (6 bases). Trimming took off 10 bases at V and 3 bases at J, with 22 bases between the two ends. The CDR3 is 16 residues long. The V gene's germline CDR1 is WNHNN and CDR2 SYGVQD (reference sequence). CDR3 residues: CAIPAPPGVDYNEQFF. The DNA for the CDR3 is TGCGCCATCCCAGCACCACCAGGGGTGGACTACAATGAGCAGTTCTTC.

The rearrangement uses TRBV5-5 and TRBJ2-1; 9 bases match TRBD2. The CDR3 covers 15 residues. V was pared by 1 base and J by 1 base, with 0 bases of the junction left unmatched. The germline V gene has CDR1 SGHKS and CDR2 YYEKEE (reference sequence). In DNA, the CDR3 is TGTGCCAGCAGCTTGACTAGCGGGTCCTACAATGAGCAGTTCTTC. Encoded protein: CASSLTSGSYNEQFF. The full variable domain, in which reference TRBV5-5 and TRBJ2-1 provide the parts outside the CDR3, is DAGVTQSPTHLIKTRGQQVTLRCSPISGHKSVSWYQQVLGQGPQFIFQYYEKEERGRGNFPDRFSARQFPNYSSELNVNALLLGDSALYLCASSLTSGSYNEQFFGPGTRLTVL.

This chain uses TRBV11-2 with TRBJ2-7, with 12 bases aligning to TRBD2. CDR3 size: 15 residues. Germline values: CDR1 SGHAT, CDR2 FQNNGV. V shed 4 bases and J 4 bases; nucleotides not matched to a gene: 5. This CDR3 is CASSYSSGGAYEQYF. The CDR3 nucleotides read TGTGCCAGCAGCTACTCTAGCGGGGGGGCATACGAGCAGTACTTC.

The rearrangement uses TRBV7-2 and TRBJ2-1; TRBD1 or TRBD2 may be the D gene (6 bases each). The V end was cut by 1 base, the J end by 8 bases, with 18 bases between. CDR1 and CDR2 (germline): SGHTA, FQGNSA. The CDR3 has 16 amino acids. CDR3 DNA sequence: TGTGCCAGCAGCTTAGACAGCGGGCGGAGGGGGGATGAGCAGTTCTTC. This translates into CASSLDSGRRGDEQFF.

This clone has a handful of counts. The chain has TRBV11-2 and TRBJ1-3; D ambiguous. This CDR3 has 16 residues. The germline V and J ends were trimmed by 1 base and 0 bases, with 10 bases remaining between them. The germline gives CDR1 SGHAT, CDR2 FQNNGV. The CDR3 region has the DNA TGTGCCAGCAGCTTAGGTGGTTTCCGCTCTGGAAACACCATATATTTT. Its translation: CASSLGGFRSGNTIYF. Variable domain in full (rest from reference TRBV11-2 and TRBJ1-3): EAGVAQSPRYKIIEKRQSVAFWCNPISGHATLYWYQQILGQGPKLLIQFQNNGVVDDSQLPKDRFSAERLKGVDSTLKIQPAKLEDSAVYLCASSLGGFRSGNTIYFGEGSWLTVV.

The V gene is TRBV15, the J gene TRBJ2-1, with TRBD2 matching 11 bases. This CDR3 has 16 amino acids. After removal of 1 base from V and 5 bases from J, the junction contained 4 bases not matched to a gene. Germline V gene lookup returns CDR1 LNHNV and CDR2 YYDKDF (reference sequence). CDR3 DNA: TGTGCCACCAGCAGAGCCATAGCGGGAGGGAACAATGAGCAGTTCTTC. The encoded protein is CATSRAIAGGNNEQFF.